Shown below are 19 T cell receptor beta chains from a single sample sequenced in a study of control samples from healthy donors and cancer patients. The repertoire was sequenced with immunoSEQ multiplex PCR; TCRdb's copy has only in-frame clones and lacks some. The sample records about 120,000 clones, around 91% being singletons. Source material: PBMCs. The receptors originated from a woman aged 45 to 65 with colorectal cancer.

The CDR3 loop is CASSQWGLTWNNSPLHF. The CDR3 DNA reads TGTGCCAGCAGCCAATGGGGTCTAACATGGAATAATTCACCCCTCCACTTT. The genes are TRBV4-2 and TRBJ1-6; D remains ambiguous. There are 17 residues in the CDR3. The germline V gene encodes CDR1 LGHNA and CDR2 YNFKEQ. V lost 2 bases and J 5 bases, leaving 16 bases between the germline ends.

This chain joins TRBV11-2 and TRBJ2-7, with a weak D call TRBD1 (5 bases). The CDR3 runs 15 residues. The germline V gene encodes CDR1 SGHAT and CDR2 FQNNGV. Trimming pared 0 bases from V and 6 bases from J, leaving 15 bases between. CDR3 residues: CASSLEGSPQGEQYF. Here the CDR3 DNA reads TGTGCCAGCAGCTTAGAGGGCAGTCCTCAGGGCGAGCAGTACTTC. The full variable domain, its missing parts supplied by reference TRBV11-2 and TRBJ2-7, is EAGVAQSPRYKIIEKRQSVAFWCNPISGHATLYWYQQILGQGPKLLIQFQNNGVVDDSQLPKDRFSAERLKGVDSTLKIQPAKLEDSAVYLCASSLEGSPQGEQYFGPGTRLTVT.

The V call is TRBV10-1, the J call TRBJ2-7; D is uncertain. The V gene's germline CDR1 is WNHNN and CDR2 SYGVQD (reference sequence). CDR3 size: 12 residues. The ends were cut back, 8 bases at V and 0 bases at J, with 8 bases in the middle. CDR3 amino acids: CASGMSSYEQYF. CDR3 nucleotide sequence: TGCGCCAGCGGGATGAGCTCCTACGAGCAGTACTTC.

The J gene is TRBJ1-6, the V gene TRBV24-1; D ambiguous. V gave up 7 bases and J gave up 4 bases, with 25 bases separating them. Germline loops: CDR1 KGHDR, CDR2 SFDVKD. The CDR3 is made up of 19 amino acids. The CDR3 loop is CATRCMVFALYLYNSPLHF. The CDR3 region has the DNA TGTGCCACCAGGTGCATGGTTTTTGCCCTTTACTTATATAATTCACCCCTCCACTTT.

The chain uses TRBV5-6 and TRBJ2-1; D call uncertain. The CDR3 covers 14 residues. In germline, CDR1 is SGHDT, CDR2 YYEEEE. The V end lost 2 bases, the J end lost 7 bases, and 13 bases lay between the germline ends. The chain's CDR3 is CASSLVSVPNEQFF. The DNA for the CDR3 is TGTGCCAGCAGCTTAGTCTCGGTCCCTAATGAGCAGTTCTTC.

The genes are TRBV7-3 and TRBJ2-2; no reliable D call. Looked up from germline, CDR1 is SGHTA and CDR2 is FQGTGA. The CDR3 is made up of 12 amino acids. Trimming took 6 bases from V and 5 from J, leaving 7 bases between them. CDR3 loop: CASSLTTGELFF. CDR3 sequence (DNA): TGTGCCAGCAGTCTGACTACCGGGGAGCTGTTTTTT.

The chain links TRBV2 to TRBJ2-3, with 7 bases identical to TRBD2. The germline CDR1 and CDR2 sequences are SNHLY and FYNNEI. The CDR3 sequence is 14 residues long. Unmatched junction bases numbered 7, after V lost 5 bases and J lost 5 bases. The CDR3 DNA follows: TGTGCCAGCAGTTTACGGGGGGAGGGAGATACGCAGTATTTT. It translates to CASSLRGEGDTQYF.

The genes are TRBV5-1 and TRBJ2-5; 8 bases agree with TRBD1. V trimming: 7 bases; J trimming: 2 bases; junction bases outside the gene matches: 7. The length of the CDR3 is 14 residues. Germline V gene lookup returns CDR1 SGHRS and CDR2 YFSETQ. For the CDR3, the DNA is TGCGCCAGCGCCGCAGGGACAGGACAAGAGACCCAGTACTTC. It is translated as CASAAGTGQETQYF. Drawing the rest from reference TRBV5-1 and TRBJ2-5, the complete variable domain is KAGVTQTPRYLIKTRGQQVTLSCSPISGHRSVSWYQQTPGQGLQFLFEYFSETQRNKGNFPGRFSGRQFSNSRSEMNVSTLELGDSALYLCASAAGTGQETQYFGPGTRLLVL.

CDR3 region: CASSNHGQGSTDTQYF. In nucleotides, the CDR3 is TGTGCCAGCAGTAACCACGGACAGGGTAGCACAGATACGCAGTATTTT. The chain couples TRBV28 to TRBJ2-3; 8 bases are a match to TRBD1. Germline trimming cut 5 bases from V and 0 bases from J; bases unmatched to any gene: 7. The CDR3 extends over 16 amino acids. Germline loops: CDR1 MDHEN, CDR2 SYDVKM.

This chain links TRBV5-1 with TRBJ2-1; D not resolved. The V end lost 7 bases, the J end lost 2 bases, and 10 bases lay between the germline ends. Germline V lookup: CDR1 SGHRS, CDR2 YFSETQ. The CDR3 runs to 13 residues. The CDR3 DNA is TGCGCCAGCCATATAGAAGCCTACAATGAGCAGTTCTTC. Translated, it gives CASHIEAYNEQFF.

The gene calls are TRBV2 and TRBJ1-6, with 7 positions matching TRBD1. There are 14 residues in the CDR3. V dropped 6 bases and J dropped 9; count of bases not matched to a gene: 8. Germline CDR1 reads SNHLY; CDR2 reads FYNNEI. This CDR3 reads CASRRGQGISPLHF. CDR3 DNA sequence: TGTGCCAGCAGGAGGGGGCAGGGGATTTCACCCCTCCACTTT.

The chain carries TRBV20-1 and TRBJ1-3; unclear D gene. The length of the CDR3 is 16 residues. The germline CDR1 and CDR2 sequences are DFQATT and SNEGSKA (reference sequence). Trimming shortened V by 3 bases and J by 0 bases, and 15 bases separated the two germline ends. The CDR3 spells CSASPWRATSGNTIYF. CDR3 coding DNA: TGCAGTGCTAGTCCGTGGCGGGCGACCTCTGGAAACACCATATATTTT.

V and J are TRBV21-1 and TRBJ1-5; the table's TRBD1 call for D was not verified on the DNA. TRBV21-1 is a listed pseudogene. CDR3 length: 16 amino acids. Here the CDR3 DNA reads TGTGCCAGCAGAAAAGGCGACAGGGACGGCAATCAGCCCCAGCATTTT. Residues: CASRKGDRDGNQPQHF.

The J gene is TRBJ1-4, the V gene TRBV28; D is uncertain. V lost 5 bases to trimming and J lost 11 bases, with 18 bases between them. The CDR3 is 14 residues long. CDR1 is MDHEN, CDR2 SYDVKM, per germline. The CDR3 DNA is TGTGCCAGCAGTCTGCTCAACCCGGGGTCCAAACTGTTTTTT. It specifies CASSLLNPGSKLFF.

The rearrangement uses TRBV7-2 and TRBJ1-5; D is perhaps TRBD1 (6 bases). There are 16 residues in the CDR3. Trimming cost V 1 base and J 3 bases, with 13 bases left between them. In germline, CDR1 is SGHTA, CDR2 FQGNSA. The CDR3 region is CASSLVPGAINQPQHF. The CDR3 DNA reads as TGTGCCAGCAGCTTAGTCCCAGGGGCTATCAATCAGCCCCAGCATTTT.

The chain employs TRBV19 and TRBJ1-4, with a tentative D call TRBD1 (5 bases). The germline V gene has CDR1 LNHDA and CDR2 SQIVND (reference sequence). This CDR3 has 14 residues. Between the trimmed V and J ends, which lost 6 bases and 6 bases, there was a span of 14 bases. The CDR3 coding sequence is TGTGCCAGTAGAACGAGGGTGGGGGATGAAAAACTGTTTTTT. Its translation is CASRTRVGDEKLFF.

The chain carries TRBV5-6 and TRBJ2-7; perhaps TRBD2 as D (6 bases). Deletions cut 7 bases from V and 0 bases from J, with 17 bases between. Germline-derived CDR1 and CDR2 are SGHDT and YYEEEE. The CDR3 spans 15 residues. This CDR3 is CASHQVGSGSYEQYF. The CDR3, as DNA: TGTGCCAGCCATCAAGTGGGTAGCGGCTCCTACGAGCAGTACTTC.

This clone was detected only once. The chain is built from TRBV12-5 and TRBJ1-2; TRBD1 is a possible D gene (6 bases). Between the trimmed V and J ends, which lost 5 bases and 0 bases, there was a span of 13 bases. The CDR3 is 15 amino acids. Germline lookup yields CDR1 LGHNT and CDR2 FRNRAP. The CDR3 coding sequence is TGTGCTAGTGGTCAGAAGACAGGTGCTAACTATGGCTACACCTTC. Translation gives CASGQKTGANYGYTF.

The gene calls are TRBV14 and TRBJ1-1, with unresolved D. Per the germline V gene, CDR1 is SGHDN and CDR2 is FVKESK. Trimming cost V 6 bases and J 0 bases, with 17 bases left between them. This CDR3 is built from 16 residues. The CDR3 loop reads CASSPPGLNMNTEAFF. In DNA form, the CDR3 reads TGTGCCAGCAGTCCTCCGGGTCTTAACATGAACACTGAAGCTTTCTTT.